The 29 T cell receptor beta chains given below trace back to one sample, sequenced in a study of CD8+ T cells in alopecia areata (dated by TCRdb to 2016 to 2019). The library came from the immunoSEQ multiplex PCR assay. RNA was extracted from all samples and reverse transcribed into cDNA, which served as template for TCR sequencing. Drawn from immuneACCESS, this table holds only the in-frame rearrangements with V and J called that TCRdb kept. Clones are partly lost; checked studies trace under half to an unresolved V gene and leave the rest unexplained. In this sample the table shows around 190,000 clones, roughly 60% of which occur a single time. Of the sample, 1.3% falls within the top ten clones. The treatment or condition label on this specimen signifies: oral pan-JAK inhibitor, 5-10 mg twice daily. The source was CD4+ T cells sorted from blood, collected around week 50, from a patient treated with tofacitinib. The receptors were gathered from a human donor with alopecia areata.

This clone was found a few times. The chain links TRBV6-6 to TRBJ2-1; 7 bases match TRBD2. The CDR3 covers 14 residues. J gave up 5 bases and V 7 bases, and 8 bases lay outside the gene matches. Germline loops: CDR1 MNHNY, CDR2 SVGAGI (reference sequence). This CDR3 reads CASNIGTTNNEQFF. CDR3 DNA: TGTGCCAGCAATATAGGGACTACCAACAATGAGCAGTTCTTC.

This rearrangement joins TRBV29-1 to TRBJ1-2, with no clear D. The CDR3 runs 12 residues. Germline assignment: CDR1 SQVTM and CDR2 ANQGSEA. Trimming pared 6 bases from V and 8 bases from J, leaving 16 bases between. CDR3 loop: CSVVRTLGGYTF. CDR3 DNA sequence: TGCAGCGTAGTCCGAACCTTGGGGGGCTACACCTTC. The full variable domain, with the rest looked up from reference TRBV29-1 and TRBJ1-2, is SAVISQKPSRDICQRGTSLTIQCQVDSQVTMMFWYRQQPGQSLTLIATANQGSEATYESGFVIDKFPISRPNLTFSTLTVSNMSPEDSSIYLCSVVRTLGGYTFGSGTRLTVV.

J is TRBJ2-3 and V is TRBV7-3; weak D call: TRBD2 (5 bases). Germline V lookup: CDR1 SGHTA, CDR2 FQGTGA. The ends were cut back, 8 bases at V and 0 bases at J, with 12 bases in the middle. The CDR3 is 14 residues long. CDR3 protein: CASSERGSTDTQYF. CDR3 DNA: TGTGCCAGCTCTGAGAGAGGGAGCACAGATACGCAGTATTTT.

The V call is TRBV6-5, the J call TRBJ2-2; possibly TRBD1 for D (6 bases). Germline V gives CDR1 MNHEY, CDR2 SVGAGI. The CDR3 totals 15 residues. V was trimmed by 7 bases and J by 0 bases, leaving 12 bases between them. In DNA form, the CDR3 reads TGTGCCAGCAAAGGGCGGACAGCGAACACCGGGGAGCTGTTTTTT. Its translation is CASKGRTANTGELFF.

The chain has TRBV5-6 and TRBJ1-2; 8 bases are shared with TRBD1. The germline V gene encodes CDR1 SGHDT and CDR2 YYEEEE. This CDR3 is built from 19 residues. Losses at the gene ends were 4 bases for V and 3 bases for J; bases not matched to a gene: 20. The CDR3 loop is CASSRLTYPTGQVDYGYTF. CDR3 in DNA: TGTGCCAGCAGCCGCTTGACTTACCCTACGGGACAGGTCGACTATGGCTACACCTTC.

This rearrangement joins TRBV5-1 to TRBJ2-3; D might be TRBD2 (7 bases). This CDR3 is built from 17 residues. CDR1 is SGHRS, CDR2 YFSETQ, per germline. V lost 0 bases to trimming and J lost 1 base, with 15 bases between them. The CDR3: CASSLELRGAGTDTQYF. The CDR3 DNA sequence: TGCGCCAGCAGCTTGGAACTACGGGGGGCCGGCACAGATACGCAGTATTTT. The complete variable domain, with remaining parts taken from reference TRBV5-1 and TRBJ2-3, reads KAGVTQTPRYLIKTRGQQVTLSCSPISGHRSVSWYQQTPGQGLQFLFEYFSETQRNKGNFPGRFSGRQFSNSRSEMNVSTLELGDSALYLCASSLELRGAGTDTQYFGPGTRLTVL.

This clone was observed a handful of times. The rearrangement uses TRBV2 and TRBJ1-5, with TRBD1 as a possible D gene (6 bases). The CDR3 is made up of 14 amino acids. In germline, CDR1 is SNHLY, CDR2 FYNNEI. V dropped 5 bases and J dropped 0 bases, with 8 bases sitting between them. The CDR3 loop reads CASSRTDSNQPQHF. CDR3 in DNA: TGTGCCAGCAGTCGGACAGATAGCAATCAGCCCCAGCATTTT.

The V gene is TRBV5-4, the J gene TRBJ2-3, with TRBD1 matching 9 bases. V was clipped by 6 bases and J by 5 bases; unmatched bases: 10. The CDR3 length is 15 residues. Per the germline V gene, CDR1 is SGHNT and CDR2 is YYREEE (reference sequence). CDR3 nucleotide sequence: TGTGCCAGCATATACCGACAGGGGGGTCTAGATACGCAGTATTTT. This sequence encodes CASIYRQGGLDTQYF.

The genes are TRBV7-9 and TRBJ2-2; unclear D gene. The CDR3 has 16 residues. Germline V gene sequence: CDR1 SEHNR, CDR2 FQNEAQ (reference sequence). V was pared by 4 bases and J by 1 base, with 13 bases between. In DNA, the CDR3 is TGTGCCAGCAGCTCCGAAAACGAGATGAACACCGGGGAGCTGTTTTTT. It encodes CASSSENEMNTGELFF.

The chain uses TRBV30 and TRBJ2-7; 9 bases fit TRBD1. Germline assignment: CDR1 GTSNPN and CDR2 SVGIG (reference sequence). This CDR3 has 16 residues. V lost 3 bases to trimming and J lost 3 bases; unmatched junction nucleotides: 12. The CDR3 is CAWSPLFGQGFYEQYF. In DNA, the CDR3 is TGTGCCTGGAGCCCACTTTTTGGACAGGGGTTCTACGAGCAGTACTTC. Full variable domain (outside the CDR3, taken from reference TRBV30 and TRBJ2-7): SQTIHQWPATLVQPVGSPLSLECTVEGTSNPNLYWYRQAAGRGLQLLFYSVGIGQISSEVPQNLSASRPQDRQFILSSKKLLLSDSGFYLCAWSPLFGQGFYEQYFGPGTRLTVT.

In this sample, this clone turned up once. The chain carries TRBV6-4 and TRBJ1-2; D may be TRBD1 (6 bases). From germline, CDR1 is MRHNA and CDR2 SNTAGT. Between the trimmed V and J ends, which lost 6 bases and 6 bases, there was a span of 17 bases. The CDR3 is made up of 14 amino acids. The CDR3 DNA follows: TGTGCCAGCAGCCCCGCGTGGGGGCAGGATGGCTACACCTTC. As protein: CASSPAWGQDGYTF.

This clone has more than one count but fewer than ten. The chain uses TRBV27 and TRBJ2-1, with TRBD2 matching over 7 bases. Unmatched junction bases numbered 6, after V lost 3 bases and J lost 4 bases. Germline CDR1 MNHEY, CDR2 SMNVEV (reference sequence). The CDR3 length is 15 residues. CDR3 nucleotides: TGTGCCAGCAGTTTTGTGGGGGGGAATTACAATGAGCAGTTCTTC. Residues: CASSFVGGNYNEQFF.

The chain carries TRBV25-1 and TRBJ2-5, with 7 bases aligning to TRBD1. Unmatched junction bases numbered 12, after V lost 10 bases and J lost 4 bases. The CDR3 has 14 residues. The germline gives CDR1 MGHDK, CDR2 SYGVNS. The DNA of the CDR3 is TGTGCCACCAGGGGGAATCTGGGGTCAGAGACCCAGTACTTC. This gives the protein CATRGNLGSETQYF.

The CDR3 protein is CASSQVVGETDTQYF. DNA for the CDR3: TGTGCCAGCAGCCAAGTTGTGGGGGAAACAGATACGCAGTATTTT. The V and J genes are TRBV4-2 and TRBJ2-3; D may match TRBD1 or TRBD2 (5 bases each). This CDR3 is built from 15 residues. Trimming left V 1 base short and J 3 bases short, with 11 bases between. The germline V gene has CDR1 LGHNA and CDR2 YNFKEQ.

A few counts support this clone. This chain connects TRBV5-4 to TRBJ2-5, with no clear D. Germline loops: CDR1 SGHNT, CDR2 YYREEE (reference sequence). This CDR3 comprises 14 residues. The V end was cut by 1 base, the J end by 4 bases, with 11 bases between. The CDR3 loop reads CASSLTGSGETQYF. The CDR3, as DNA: TGTGCCAGCAGCTTGACCGGATCAGGAGAGACCCAGTACTTC.

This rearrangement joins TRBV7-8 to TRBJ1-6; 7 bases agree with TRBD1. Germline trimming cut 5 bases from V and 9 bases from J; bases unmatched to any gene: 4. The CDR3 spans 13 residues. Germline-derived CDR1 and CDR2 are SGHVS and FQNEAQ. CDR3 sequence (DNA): TGTGCCAGCAGCCTAGACAGGGTTTCACCCCTCCACTTT. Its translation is CASSLDRVSPLHF.

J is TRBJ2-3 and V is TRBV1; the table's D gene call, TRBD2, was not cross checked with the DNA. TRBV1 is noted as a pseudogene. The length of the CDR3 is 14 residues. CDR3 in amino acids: CTSSPRGGTDTQYF. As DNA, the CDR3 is TGCACCAGCAGCCCCCGCGGGGGAACAGATACGCAGTATTTT.

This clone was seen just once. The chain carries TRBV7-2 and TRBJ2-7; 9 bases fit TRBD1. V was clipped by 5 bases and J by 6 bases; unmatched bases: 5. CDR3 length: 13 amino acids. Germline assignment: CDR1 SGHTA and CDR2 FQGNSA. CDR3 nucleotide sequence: TGTGCCAGCAGCACGGGACAGGGCGGCGAGCAGTACTTC. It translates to CASSTGQGGEQYF.

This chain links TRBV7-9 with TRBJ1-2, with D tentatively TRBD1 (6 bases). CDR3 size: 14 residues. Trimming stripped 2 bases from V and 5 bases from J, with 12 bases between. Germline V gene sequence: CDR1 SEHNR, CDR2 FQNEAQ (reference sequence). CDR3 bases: TGTGCCAGCAGCTTACCAGGGGATACATATGGCTACACCTTC. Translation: CASSLPGDTYGYTF.

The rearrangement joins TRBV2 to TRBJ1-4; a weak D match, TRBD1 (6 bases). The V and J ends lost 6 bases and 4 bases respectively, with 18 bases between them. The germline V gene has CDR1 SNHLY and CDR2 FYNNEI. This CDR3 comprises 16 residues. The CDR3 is CASSLGVTGFNEKLFF. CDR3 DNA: TGTGCCAGCAGCCTGGGGGTAACAGGGTTTAATGAAAAACTGTTTTTT.

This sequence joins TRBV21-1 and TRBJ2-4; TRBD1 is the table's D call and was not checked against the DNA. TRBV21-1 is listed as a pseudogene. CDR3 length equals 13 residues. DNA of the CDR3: TGTGCCAGCAGCCGGACAGGGAGGAACATTCAGTACTTC. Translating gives CASSRTGRNIQYF.

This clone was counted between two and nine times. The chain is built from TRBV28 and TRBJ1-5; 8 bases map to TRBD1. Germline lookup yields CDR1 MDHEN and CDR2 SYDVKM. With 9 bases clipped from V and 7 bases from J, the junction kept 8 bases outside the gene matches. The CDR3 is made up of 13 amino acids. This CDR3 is CASVDRGKQPQHF. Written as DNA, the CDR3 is TGTGCCAGTGTTGACAGGGGAAAACAGCCCCAGCATTTT. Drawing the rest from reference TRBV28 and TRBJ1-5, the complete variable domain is DVKVTQSSRYLVKRTGEKVFLECVQDMDHENMFWYRQDPGLGLRLIYFSYDVKMKEKGDIPEGYSVSREKKERFSLILESASTNQTSMYLCASVDRGKQPQHFGDGTRLSIL.

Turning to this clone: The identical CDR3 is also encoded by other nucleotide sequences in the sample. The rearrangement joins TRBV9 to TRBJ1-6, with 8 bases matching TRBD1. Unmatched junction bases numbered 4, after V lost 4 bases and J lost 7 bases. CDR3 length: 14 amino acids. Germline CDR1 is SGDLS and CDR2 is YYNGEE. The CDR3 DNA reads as TGTGCCAGCAGCCCCGGGACAGGAAATTCACCCCTCCACTTT. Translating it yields CASSPGTGNSPLHF.

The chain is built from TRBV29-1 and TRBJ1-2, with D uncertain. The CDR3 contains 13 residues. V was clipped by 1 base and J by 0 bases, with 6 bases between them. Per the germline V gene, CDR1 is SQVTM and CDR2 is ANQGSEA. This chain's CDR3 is CSVEVGPNYGYTF. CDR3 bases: TGCAGCGTTGAAGTCGGACCTAACTATGGCTACACCTTC.

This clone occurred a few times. The CDR3 nucleotides read TGCGCCAGCAGCCAAGGATTGGACGAACTGTACGAGCAGTACTTC. Protein sequence: CASSQGLDELYEQYF. The gene calls are TRBV4-3 and TRBJ2-7, with D uncertain. Trimming cost V 1 base and J 4 bases, with 14 bases left between them. The CDR3 is 15 amino acids. Germline-derived CDR1 and CDR2 are LGHNA and YSLEER.

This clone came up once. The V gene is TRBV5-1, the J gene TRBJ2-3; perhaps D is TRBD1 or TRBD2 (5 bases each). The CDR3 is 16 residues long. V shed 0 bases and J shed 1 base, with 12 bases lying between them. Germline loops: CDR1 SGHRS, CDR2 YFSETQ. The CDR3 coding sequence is TGCGCCAGCAGCTTGGCCGGGGACGGAGGCACAGATACGCAGTATTTT. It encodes CASSLAGDGGTDTQYF.

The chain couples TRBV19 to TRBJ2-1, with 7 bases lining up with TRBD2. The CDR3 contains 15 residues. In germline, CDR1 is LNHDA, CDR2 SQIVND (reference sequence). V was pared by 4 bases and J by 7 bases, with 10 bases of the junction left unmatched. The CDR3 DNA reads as TGTGCCAGTAGTAATCCGGGGGGAGTGGGGAATGAGCAGTTCTTC. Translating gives CASSNPGGVGNEQFF.

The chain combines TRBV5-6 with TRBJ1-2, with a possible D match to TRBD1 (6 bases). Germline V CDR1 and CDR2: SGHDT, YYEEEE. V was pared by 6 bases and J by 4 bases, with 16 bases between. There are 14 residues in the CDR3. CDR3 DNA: TGTGCCAGCAACGAAGAGACAGGTACCTATGGCTACACCTTC. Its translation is CASNEETGTYGYTF.

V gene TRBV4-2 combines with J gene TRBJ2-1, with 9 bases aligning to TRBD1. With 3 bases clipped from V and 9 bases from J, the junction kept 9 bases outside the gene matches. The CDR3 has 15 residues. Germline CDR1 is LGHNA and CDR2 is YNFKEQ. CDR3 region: CASSQEQGAAGEQFF. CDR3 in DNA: TGTGCCAGCAGCCAGGAACAGGGGGCTGCGGGTGAGCAGTTCTTC.